The count of the clone carrying this TCR beta chain is one. A J-beta primer mix and a sample-barcoded 5' primer were used in a second PCR of roughly 6 to 12 cycles. TCRdb passed the 5' RACE reads through MiXCR, listing each CDR3 protein once. This table has 1.4 million to 1.5 million distinct CDR3 sequences, roughly 45% appearing once. This sample was taken from a study of blood T cells in healthy people across ages. V was shortened by 5 bases and J by 1 base, with 8 bases between the two germline ends. The CDR3 has 14 amino acids. Germline CDR1 is SGHAT and CDR2 is FQNNGV. The specimen sequenced was blood. The gene calls are TRBV11-2 and TRBJ2-2; no firm D call. The receptor's source is a woman under 30 in good health. CDR3 residues: CASSVPLNTGELFF. CDR3 coding DNA: TGTGCCAGCAGCGTGCCCCTGAACACCGGGGAGCTGTTTTTT.